The clone carrying this T cell receptor (beta chain) was seen only once. TCRdb keeps only in-frame clones here, not all; method: immunoSEQ multiplex PCR. Of 470,000 or so clones in the sample, over 75% were seen once. The sample originates from a study of blood T cell repertoires in COVID-19. Overall study: Sites across the United States, Italy and Spain contributed samples from acute and convalescent COVID-19.

The CDR3 has 20 residues. From germline, CDR1 is KGHSH and CDR2 LQKENI. V lost 5 bases and J lost 6; bases outside the gene matches: 19. This TCR was recovered from a human donor in a cohort sampled during active COVID-19. The material sequenced was peripheral blood. The rearrangement uses TRBV18 and TRBJ2-3; 14 nucleotides line up with TRBD2. CDR3 DNA sequence: TGTGCCAGCTCATCGGGACTAGCGGGGGACGAGTTCGGTAGTCGGGATACGCAGTATTTT. Translating it yields CASSSGLAGDEFGSRDTQYF.